This TCR beta chain stems from a study of T cell changes during pregnancy in multiple sclerosis. This clone was recorded a few times. Profiled with immunoSEQ multiplex PCR; TCRdb holds only in-frame clones, not every one. The table records about 68,000 clones, 90% of them present only once. The ends were cut back, 6 bases at V and 3 bases at J, with 11 bases in the middle. The germline CDR1 and CDR2 sequences are SNHLY and FYNNEI. This CDR3 contains 13 residues. This clonotype was sampled from a female donor with multiple sclerosis, enrolled in a pregnancy study. Specimen: peripheral blood, collected in the third trimester of pregnancy. This chain joins TRBV2 and TRBJ1-2, with D unclear. This CDR3 is CASRVDGYYGYTF. The CDR3 DNA reads TGTGCCAGCAGGGTCGACGGGTACTATGGCTACACCTTC. Together with reference TRBV2 and TRBJ1-2, the CDR3 gives the full variable domain: EPEVTQTPSHQVTQMGQEVILRCVPISNHLYFYWYRQILGQKVEFLVSFYNNEISEKSEIFDDQFSVERPDGSNFTLKIRSTKLEDSAMYFCASRVDGYYGYTFGSGTRLTVV.